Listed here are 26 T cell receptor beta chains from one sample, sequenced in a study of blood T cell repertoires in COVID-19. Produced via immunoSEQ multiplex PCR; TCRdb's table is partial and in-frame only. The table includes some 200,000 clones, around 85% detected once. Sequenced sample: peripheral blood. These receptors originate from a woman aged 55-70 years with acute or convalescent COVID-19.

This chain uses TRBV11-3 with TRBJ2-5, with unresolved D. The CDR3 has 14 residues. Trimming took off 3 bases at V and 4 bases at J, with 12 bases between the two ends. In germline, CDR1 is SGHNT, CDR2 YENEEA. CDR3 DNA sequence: TGTGCCAGCAGCTTTGGTCGCCTCGGAGAGACCCAGTACTTC. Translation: CASSFGRLGETQYF.

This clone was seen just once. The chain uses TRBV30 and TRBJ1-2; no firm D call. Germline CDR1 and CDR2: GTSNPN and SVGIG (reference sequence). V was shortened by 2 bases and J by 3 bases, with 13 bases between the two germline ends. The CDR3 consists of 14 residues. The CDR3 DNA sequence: TGTGCCTGGAGTCCTACCCGGGTGGACTATGGCTACACCTTC. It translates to CAWSPTRVDYGYTF.

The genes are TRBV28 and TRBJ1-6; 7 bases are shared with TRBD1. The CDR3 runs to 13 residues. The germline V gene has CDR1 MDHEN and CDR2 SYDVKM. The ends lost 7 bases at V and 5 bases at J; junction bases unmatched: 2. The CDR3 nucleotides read TGTGCCAGCAAGGGGGCCAATAATTCACCCCTCCACTTT. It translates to CASKGANNSPLHF.

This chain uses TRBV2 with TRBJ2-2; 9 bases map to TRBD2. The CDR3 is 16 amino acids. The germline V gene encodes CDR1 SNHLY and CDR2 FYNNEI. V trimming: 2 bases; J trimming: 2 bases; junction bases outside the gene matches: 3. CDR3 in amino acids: CASSESGLANTGELFF. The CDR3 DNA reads TGTGCCAGCAGTGAATCGGGACTAGCAAACACCGGGGAGCTGTTTTTT.

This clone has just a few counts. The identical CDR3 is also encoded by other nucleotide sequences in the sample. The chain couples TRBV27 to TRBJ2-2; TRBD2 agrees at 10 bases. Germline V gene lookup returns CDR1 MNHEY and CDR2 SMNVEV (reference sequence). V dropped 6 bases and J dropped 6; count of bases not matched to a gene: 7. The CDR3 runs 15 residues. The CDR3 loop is CASSPSGRGAGELFF. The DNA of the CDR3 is TGTGCCAGCAGCCCTAGCGGGAGAGGGGCCGGGGAGCTGTTTTTT.

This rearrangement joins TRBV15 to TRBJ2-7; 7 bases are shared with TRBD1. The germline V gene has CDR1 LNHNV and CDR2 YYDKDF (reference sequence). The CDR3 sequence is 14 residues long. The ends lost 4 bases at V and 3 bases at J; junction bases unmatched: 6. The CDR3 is CATSNWDSLYEQYF. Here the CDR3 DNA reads TGTGCCACCAGCAACTGGGACAGCCTCTACGAGCAGTACTTC.

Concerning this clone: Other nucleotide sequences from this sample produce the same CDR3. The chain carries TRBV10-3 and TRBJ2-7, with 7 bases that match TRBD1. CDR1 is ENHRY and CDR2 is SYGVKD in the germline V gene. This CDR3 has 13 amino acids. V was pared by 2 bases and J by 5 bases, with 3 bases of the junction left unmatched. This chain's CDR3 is CAISERGQDEQYV. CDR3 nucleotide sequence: TGTGCCATCAGTGAGAGGGGGCAAGACGAGCAGTACGTC.

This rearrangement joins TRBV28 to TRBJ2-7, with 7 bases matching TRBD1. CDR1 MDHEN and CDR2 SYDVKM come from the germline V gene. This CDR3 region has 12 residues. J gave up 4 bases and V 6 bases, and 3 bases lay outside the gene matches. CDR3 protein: CASRTGVYEQYF. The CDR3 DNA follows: TGTGCCAGCAGAACAGGGGTTTACGAGCAGTACTTC.

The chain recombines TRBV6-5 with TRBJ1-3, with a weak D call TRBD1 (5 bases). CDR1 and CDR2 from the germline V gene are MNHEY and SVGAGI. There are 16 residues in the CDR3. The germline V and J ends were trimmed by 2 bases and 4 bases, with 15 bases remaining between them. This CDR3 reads CASSYNPGIGGNTIYF. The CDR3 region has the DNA TGTGCCAGCAGTTACAACCCAGGGATAGGAGGAAACACCATATATTTT.

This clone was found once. CDR3 loop: CASSSGTGEQYV. The CDR3 region has the DNA TGTGCCAGCAGCAGCGGGACGGGAGAGCAGTACGTC. This chain joins TRBV7-9 and TRBJ2-7; 7 bases map to TRBD2. CDR1 SEHNR and CDR2 FQNEAQ come from the germline V gene (reference sequence). The CDR3 is 12 amino acids. V lost 5 bases and J lost 7; bases outside the gene matches: 5.

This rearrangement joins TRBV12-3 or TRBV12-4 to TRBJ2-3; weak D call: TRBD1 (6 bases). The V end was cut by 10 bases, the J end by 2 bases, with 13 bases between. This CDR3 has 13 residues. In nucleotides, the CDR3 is TGTGCCAACTCCAGGGGATTCACAGATACGCAGTATTTT. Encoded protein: CANSRGFTDTQYF.

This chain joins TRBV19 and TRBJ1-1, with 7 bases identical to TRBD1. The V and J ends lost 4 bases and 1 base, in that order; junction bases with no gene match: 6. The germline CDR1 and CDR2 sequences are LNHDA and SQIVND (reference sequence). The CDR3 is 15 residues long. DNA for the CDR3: TGTGCCAGTAGTAGAAACAGGGGCGCGAACACTGAAGCTTTCTTT. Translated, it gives CASSRNRGANTEAFF.

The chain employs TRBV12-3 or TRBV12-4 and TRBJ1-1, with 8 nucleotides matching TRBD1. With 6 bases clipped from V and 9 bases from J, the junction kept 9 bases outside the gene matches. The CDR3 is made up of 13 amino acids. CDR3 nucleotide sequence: TGTGCCAGCAGCAGGGGCGGACAGGGAAAAGCTTTCTTT. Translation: CASSRGGQGKAFF.

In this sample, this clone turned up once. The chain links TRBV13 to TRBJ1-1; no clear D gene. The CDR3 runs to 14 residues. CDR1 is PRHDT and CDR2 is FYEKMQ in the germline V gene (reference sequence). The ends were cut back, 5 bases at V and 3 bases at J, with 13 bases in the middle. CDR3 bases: TGTGCCAGCAGCCCCCCCTTAACTTACACTGAAGCTTTCTTT. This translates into CASSPPLTYTEAFF.

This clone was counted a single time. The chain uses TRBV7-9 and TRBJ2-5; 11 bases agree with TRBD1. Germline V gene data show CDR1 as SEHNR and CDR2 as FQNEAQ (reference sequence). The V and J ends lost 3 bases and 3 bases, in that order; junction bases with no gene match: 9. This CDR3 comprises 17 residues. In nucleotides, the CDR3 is TGTGCCAGCAGCTTTTTTTTCGGGACAGGGGGGAAAGAGACCCAGTACTTC. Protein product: CASSFFFGTGGKETQYF.

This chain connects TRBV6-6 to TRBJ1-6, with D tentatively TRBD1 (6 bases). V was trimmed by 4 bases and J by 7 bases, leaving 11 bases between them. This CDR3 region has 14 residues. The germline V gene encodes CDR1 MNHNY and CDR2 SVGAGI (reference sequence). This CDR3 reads CASSSRTVNSPLHF. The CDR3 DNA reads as TGTGCCAGCAGTTCCCGGACAGTGAATTCACCCCTCCACTTT.

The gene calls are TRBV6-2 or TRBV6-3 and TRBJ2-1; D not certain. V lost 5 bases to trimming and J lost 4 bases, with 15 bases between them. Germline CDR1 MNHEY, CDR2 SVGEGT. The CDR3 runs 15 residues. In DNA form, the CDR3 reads TGTGCCAGCAGTGCTTCGTCCCTCTATTACAATGAGCAGTTCTTC. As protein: CASSASSLYYNEQFF.

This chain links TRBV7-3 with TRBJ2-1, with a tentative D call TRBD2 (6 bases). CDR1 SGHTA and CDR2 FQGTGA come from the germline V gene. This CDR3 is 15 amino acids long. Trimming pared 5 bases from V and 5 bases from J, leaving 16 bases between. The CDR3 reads CASSPPGSTNNEQFF. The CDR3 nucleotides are TGTGCCAGCAGCCCACCCGGGAGTACGAACAATGAGCAGTTCTTC.

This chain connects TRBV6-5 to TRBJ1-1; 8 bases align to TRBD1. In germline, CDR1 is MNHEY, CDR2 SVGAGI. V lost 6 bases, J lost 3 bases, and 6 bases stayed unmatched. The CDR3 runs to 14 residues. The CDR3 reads CASSGRTGYTEAFF. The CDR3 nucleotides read TGTGCCAGCAGCGGACGGACAGGGTACACTGAAGCTTTCTTT.

CDR3 DNA sequence: TGTGCCAGCAGCTTAGCGGGAGTGGCCGGGGAGCTGTTTTTT. Translating gives CASSLAGVAGELFF. V gene TRBV7-2 combines with J gene TRBJ2-2; maybe TRBD2 (5 bases). V was clipped by 0 bases and J by 6 bases, with 8 bases between them. Germline V gene sequence: CDR1 SGHTA, CDR2 FQGNSA. The CDR3 contains 14 residues.

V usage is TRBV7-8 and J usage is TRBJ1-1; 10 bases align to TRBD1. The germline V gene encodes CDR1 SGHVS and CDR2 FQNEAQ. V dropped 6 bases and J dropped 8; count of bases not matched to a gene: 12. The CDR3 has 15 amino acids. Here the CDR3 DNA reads TGTGCCAGCAGAGGCAGGACAGGGGGGAGTGGAGAAGCTTTCTTT. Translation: CASRGRTGGSGEAFF.

CDR3 loop: CATFQRGGRSEQFF. CDR3 in DNA: TGTGCCACCTTCCAGCGGGGCGGGAGGTCTGAGCAGTTCTTC. This rearrangement joins TRBV3-1 (or the pseudogene TRBV3-2) to TRBJ2-1, with 8 positions matching TRBD2. The CDR3 is 14 amino acids. V lost 10 bases, J lost 9 bases, and 14 bases stayed unmatched. Germline V gives CDR1 LGHDT, CDR2 YNNKEL (reference sequence).

CDR3 nucleotides: TGCAGTGCTAGTCCACAGACACTCACTGAAGCTTTCTTT. Translating it yields CSASPQTLTEAFF. The rearrangement joins TRBV20-1 to TRBJ1-1; the D is unclear. The germline V and J ends were trimmed by 3 bases and 4 bases, with 12 bases remaining between them. CDR3 length: 13 residues. Looked up from germline, CDR1 is DFQATT and CDR2 is SNEGSKA (reference sequence).

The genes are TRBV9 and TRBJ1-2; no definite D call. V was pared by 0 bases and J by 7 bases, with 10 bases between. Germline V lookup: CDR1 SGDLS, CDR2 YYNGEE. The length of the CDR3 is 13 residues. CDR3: CASSVEAGGGYTF. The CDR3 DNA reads TGTGCCAGCAGCGTAGAGGCGGGCGGTGGCTACACCTTC.

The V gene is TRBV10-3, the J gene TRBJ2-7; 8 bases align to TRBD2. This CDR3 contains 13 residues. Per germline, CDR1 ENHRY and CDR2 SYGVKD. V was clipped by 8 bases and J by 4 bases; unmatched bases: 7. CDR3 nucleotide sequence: TGTGCCATCGGAACGGGAGGGCCGTACGAGCAGTACTTC. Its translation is CAIGTGGPYEQYF.

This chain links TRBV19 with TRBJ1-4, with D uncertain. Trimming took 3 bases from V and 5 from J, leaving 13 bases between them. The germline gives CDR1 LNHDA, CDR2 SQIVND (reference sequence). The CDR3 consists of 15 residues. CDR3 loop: CASSMGAVQNEKLFF. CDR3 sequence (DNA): TGTGCCAGTAGTATGGGAGCAGTACAAAATGAAAAACTGTTTTTT.